The 4 T cell receptor beta chains below all came from one sample that was sequenced in a study of post-analysis software for immune sequencing data. Unique molecular identifiers tagged the TCR beta cDNA libraries. TCRdb re-derived calls from the PCR reads in MiXCR, one entry per CDR3 protein. The data show approximately 770,000 distinct CDR3 sequences, about half seen once. Their recognized antigens are unknown. General study points: Elevated frequency relative to controls characterized four or five TRBV segments in patients, TRBV5-6, TRBV5-1 and TRBV20-1 among them.

The sample comprised blood. The origin of the receptors is a girl between 5 and 17 years old with multiple sclerosis.

This clonotype has a handful of counts. The chain carries TRBV6-5 and TRBJ1-5; D unresolved. The CDR3 extends over 14 amino acids. The germline V and J ends were trimmed by 6 bases and 4 bases, with 13 bases remaining between them. CDR1 and CDR2 (germline): MNHEY, SVGAGI. The CDR3 here is CASSDRGVNQPQHF. The CDR3 DNA is TGTGCCAGCAGCGACCGAGGAGTAAATCAGCCCCAGCATTTT.

V is TRBV7-3 and J is TRBJ2-4; D is unclear. Germline V gene lookup returns CDR1 SGHTA and CDR2 FQGTGA. Trimming took off 2 bases at V and 0 bases at J, with 17 bases between the two ends. The CDR3 extends over 18 amino acids. This CDR3 is CASSLPKIGLLAKNIQYF. Written as DNA, the CDR3 is TGTGCCAGCAGCTTACCAAAAATCGGTTTGCTAGCCAAAAACATTCAGTACTTC.

The J gene is TRBJ2-5, the V gene TRBV11-2, with 11 bases that match TRBD2. In germline, CDR1 is SGHAT, CDR2 FQNNGV. V shed 1 base, J shed 4 bases, and the junction held 11 bases outside the gene matches. The CDR3 is made up of 18 amino acids. CDR3 sequence (DNA): TGTGCCAGCAGCTTAGGGAAAACCGGGACTAGCGGTCTAGAGACCCAGTACTTC. It encodes CASSLGKTGTSGLETQYF.

CDR3 bases: TGCGCCAGCAGGGCAGCAACAGATACGCAGTATTTT. Its translation is CASRAATDTQYF. The chain has TRBV5-1 and TRBJ2-3; no reliable D call. The CDR3 is 12 amino acids. V shed 5 bases and J shed 3 bases, with 7 bases lying between them. Germline-derived CDR1 and CDR2 are SGHRS and YFSETQ.